Presented here are 8 T cell receptor beta chains from one specimen sequenced in a study of blood T cell repertoires in COVID-19. The assay was immunoSEQ multiplex PCR, and TCRdb's table has in-frame clones only and misses some. The profile shows over 90,000 clones, about 86% of them singletons. The sample taken for sequencing was peripheral blood. All receptors come from an older woman in a cohort sampled during active or convalescent COVID-19.

This clone was counted a single time. This chain links TRBV11-1 with TRBJ1-1; 8 positions match TRBD1. Trimming cost V 1 base and J 4 bases; bases outside gene matches: 5. The CDR3 sequence is 15 residues long. Germline CDR1 is SGHAT and CDR2 is FQDESV (reference sequence). CDR3 loop: CASSLGGTGFTEAFF. CDR3 in DNA: TGTGCCAGCAGCTTAGGAGGGACAGGCTTCACTGAAGCTTTCTTT.

The chain links TRBV5-1 to TRBJ2-7, with TRBD2 identical over 12 bases. The J segment lost 2 bases and the V segment lost 4 bases, leaving 4 bases of the junction unmatched. CDR3 length: 15 residues. Germline CDR1 is SGHRS and CDR2 is YFSETQ. The CDR3 is CASSQLAGGTYEQYF. CDR3 bases: TGCGCCAGCAGCCAACTAGCGGGGGGTACCTACGAGCAGTACTTC.

The gene calls are TRBV5-1 and TRBJ2-3; no reliable D call. The CDR3 contains 14 residues. V was clipped by 2 bases and J by 4 bases, with 11 bases between them. Germline values: CDR1 SGHRS, CDR2 YFSETQ. The CDR3 here is CASSLANFADTQYF. CDR3 bases: TGCGCCAGCAGCTTAGCAAACTTTGCAGATACGCAGTATTTT. The variable domain in full, completed from reference TRBV5-1 and TRBJ2-3, reads KAGVTQTPRYLIKTRGQQVTLSCSPISGHRSVSWYQQTPGQGLQFLFEYFSETQRNKGNFPGRFSGRQFSNSRSEMNVSTLELGDSALYLCASSLANFADTQYFGPGTRLTVL.

A note on this clone: Additional DNA sequences in this sample encode the identical CDR3. The rearrangement uses TRBV6-5 and TRBJ1-2, with 7 bases that match TRBD1. V lost 6 bases to trimming and J lost 2 bases; unmatched junction nucleotides: 3. This CDR3 has 13 amino acids. From germline, CDR1 is MNHEY and CDR2 SVGAGI. DNA for the CDR3: TGTGCCAGCAGCAGACAGGGAAACTATGGCTACACCTTC. Protein sequence: CASSRQGNYGYTF.

The chain employs TRBV5-1 and TRBJ2-3, with 12 positions matching TRBD1. The trim removed 5 bases at V and 1 base at J, leaving 5 bases unmatched. Germline CDR1 reads SGHRS; CDR2 reads YFSETQ. The CDR3 contains 16 residues. The CDR3 is CASSSGTGGGTDTQYF. CDR3 bases: TGCGCCAGCAGTTCCGGGACAGGGGGCGGCACAGATACGCAGTATTTT.

The chain carries TRBV4-2 and TRBJ1-1; the match to TRBD1 covers 7 bases. The CDR3 has 15 residues. The trim removed 1 base at V and 2 bases at J, leaving 4 bases unmatched. The V gene's germline CDR1 is LGHNA and CDR2 YNFKEQ. CDR3 bases: TGTGCCAGCAGCCAAGTCGCAGGGGGAAACACTGAAGCTTTCTTT. Its protein is CASSQVAGGNTEAFF.

This chain uses TRBV5-4 with TRBJ1-1; unclear D gene. The CDR3 contains 12 residues. In germline, CDR1 is SGHNT, CDR2 YYREEE (reference sequence). Between the trimmed V and J ends, which lost 0 bases and 10 bases, there was a span of 10 bases. This CDR3 is CASSLALGRAFF. The CDR3 DNA reads TGTGCCAGCAGCTTGGCCCTGGGCCGAGCTTTCTTT.

This chain connects TRBV20-1 to TRBJ2-3; TRBD2 aligns across 8 bases. Germline trimming cut 3 bases from V and 7 bases from J; bases unmatched to any gene: 12. Germline loops: CDR1 DFQATT, CDR2 SNEGSKA (reference sequence). The CDR3 contains 15 residues. The CDR3 nucleotides are TGCAGTGCTAGTGAGCGGGGGAGCCGGTCGAATACGCAGTATTTT. Translation: CSASERGSRSNTQYF.